Below, one T cell receptor (beta chain) is given with its context. A read error may account for a junction end that differs from germline. The source of the sample is a study of tumor-infiltrating lymphocytes in primary liver carcinoma. TCR beta cDNA was made from roughly 450 ng total RNA with a constant-region primer. Slightly modified ARM-PCR, run as three nested multiplex PCR rounds, produced the TCR beta libraries. TCRdb called the multiplex PCR reads again in MiXCR, with one record for every CDR3 protein. Among around 120,000 distinct CDR3 sequences listed, around 62% were seen once. Co-extraction of both nucleic acids (RNA and DNA) used roughly 18-32 mg of unsorted bulk tissue. The specimen was liver tumor tissue from sampling region 1. Documented subset: tumor region T1, superior pole. This clonotype originated in a woman aged 55-75 years with primary liver carcinoma and hepatitis B virus infection.

The CDR3 protein is CASSLPGAENTQYF. The CDR3 region has the DNA TGTGCCAGCAGCCTCCCAGGGGCCGAAAACACTCAGTACTTC. The genes are TRBV5-4 and TRBJ2-4, with D possibly TRBD1 on 6 matching bases. The CDR3 is 14 residues long. Germline V gene lookup returns CDR1 SGHNT and CDR2 YYREEE (reference sequence).